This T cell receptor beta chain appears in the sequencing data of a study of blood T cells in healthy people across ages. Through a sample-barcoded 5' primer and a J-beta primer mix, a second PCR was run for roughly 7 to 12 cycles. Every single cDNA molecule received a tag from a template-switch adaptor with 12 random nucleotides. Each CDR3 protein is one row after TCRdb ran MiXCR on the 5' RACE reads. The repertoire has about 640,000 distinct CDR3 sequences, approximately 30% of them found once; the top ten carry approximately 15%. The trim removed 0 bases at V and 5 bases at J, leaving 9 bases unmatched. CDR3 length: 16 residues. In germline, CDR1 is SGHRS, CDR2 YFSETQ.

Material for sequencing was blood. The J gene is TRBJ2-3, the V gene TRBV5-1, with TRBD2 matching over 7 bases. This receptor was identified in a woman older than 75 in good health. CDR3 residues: CASSLVPTSPGDTQYF. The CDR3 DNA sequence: TGCGCCAGCAGCTTGGTCCCGACTAGCCCCGGAGATACGCAGTATTTT. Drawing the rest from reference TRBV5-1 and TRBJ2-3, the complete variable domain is KAGVTQTPRYLIKTRGQQVTLSCSPISGHRSVSWYQQTPGQGLQFLFEYFSETQRNKGNFPGRFSGRQFSNSRSEMNVSTLELGDSALYLCASSLVPTSPGDTQYFGPGTRLTVL.